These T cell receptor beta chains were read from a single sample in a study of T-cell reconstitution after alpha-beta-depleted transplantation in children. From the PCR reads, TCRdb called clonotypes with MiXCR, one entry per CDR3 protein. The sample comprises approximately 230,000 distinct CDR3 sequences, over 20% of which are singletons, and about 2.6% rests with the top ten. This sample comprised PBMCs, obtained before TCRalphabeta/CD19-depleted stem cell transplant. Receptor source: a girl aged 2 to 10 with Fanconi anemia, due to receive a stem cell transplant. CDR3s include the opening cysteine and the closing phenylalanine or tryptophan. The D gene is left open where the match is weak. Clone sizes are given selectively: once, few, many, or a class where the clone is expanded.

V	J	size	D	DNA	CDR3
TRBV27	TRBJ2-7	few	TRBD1	TGTGCCAGCAGTTTATCGATGACACAGGGGCACGAGCAGTACTTC	CASSLSMTQGHEQYF
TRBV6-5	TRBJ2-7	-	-	TGTGCCAGCCACAAGACAGTCTACGAGCAGTACTTC	CASHKTVYEQYF
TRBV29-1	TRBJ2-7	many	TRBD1	TGCAGCGTTTCGACAGGGGGCTCTGGCGAGCAGTACTTC	CSVSTGGSGEQYF
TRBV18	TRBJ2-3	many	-	TGTGCCAGCTCACCACCGGGGGGGCATGGAGATACGCAGTATTTT	CASSPPGGHGDTQYF
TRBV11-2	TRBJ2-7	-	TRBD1	TGTGCCAGCAGCAACCGGGACAGGGGGTACCTCGAGCAGTACTTC	CASSNRDRGYLEQYF
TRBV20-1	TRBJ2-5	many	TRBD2	TGCAGTGCTACGACTCTAGCGGGGGGACCGTGGGAGACCCAGTACTTC	CSATTLAGGPWETQYF
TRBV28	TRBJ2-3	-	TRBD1	TGTGCCAGCAGCGCCGGGACAGGAGGTCAAGATACGCAGTATTTT	CASSAGTGGQDTQYF
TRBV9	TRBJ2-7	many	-	TGTGCCAGCAGCGTAGGTCCCGCCGCCTCTAAAGAGCAGTACTTC	CASSVGPAASKEQYF
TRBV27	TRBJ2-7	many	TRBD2	TGTGCCAGCAGTTCCGGGACTAGCGGAGCCTACGAGCAGTACTTC	CASSSGTSGAYEQYF
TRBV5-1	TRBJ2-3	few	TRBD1	TGCGCCAGCAGCGATTCAGGGGGTTACACAGATACGCAGTATTTT	CASSDSGGYTDTQYF
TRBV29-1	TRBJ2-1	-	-	TGCAGCGTCCGAAGGACGACTAACAATGAGCAGTTCTTC	CSVRRTTNNEQFF
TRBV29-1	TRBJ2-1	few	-	TGCAGCGTTGGACGGGGATCAACGATAAACTCCTACAATGAGCAGTTCTTC	CSVGRGSTINSYNEQFF
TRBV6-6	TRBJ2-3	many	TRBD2	TGTGCCAGCAATCCTGGGGGGGCAGATACGCAGTATTTT	CASNPGGADTQYF
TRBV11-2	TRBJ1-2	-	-	TGTGCCAGCAGCACGCCGCCCGGCTTTTGGGGCTTCACCTTC	CASSTPPGFWGFTF
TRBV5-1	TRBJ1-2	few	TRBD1	TGCGCCAGCGGGTTGACCGGGACAGTAAATGGCTACACCTTC	CASGLTGTVNGYTF
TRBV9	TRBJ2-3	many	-	TGTGCCAGCAGCGGCTTCGCGTCTGGCACAGATACGCAGTATTTT	CASSGFASGTDTQYF
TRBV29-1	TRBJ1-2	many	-	TGCAGCGCCAGGGACCTTAATATAGGATATGGCTACACCTTC	CSARDLNIGYGYTF